This T cell receptor beta chain is drawn from a study of CD8+ T cells in alopecia areata. Study overall: C3H/HeJ donors with spontaneous alopecia, roughly 6-12 months old, supplied skin grafts to 7-10-week-old female C3H/HeJ mice.

Germline V gene lookup returns CDR1 NSQYPW and CDR2 LRSPGD (reference sequence). CDR3 length equals 15 residues. The V end was cut by 6 bases, the J end by 0 bases, with 12 bases between. About this clone: The antigen is not known. TCRdb's protein sequence differs at residue 12 from the translated DNA; the protein presented here follows the DNA. The gene names here belong to mouse. The observed sequence ends 3 residues before the CDR3 terminus, with the missing tail filled in from the germline J gene.

The sequencing template was cDNA reverse transcribed from extracted RNA. Here immunoSEQ multiplex PCR was the method, and the copy in TCRdb shows in-frame clones only, minus some. The repertoire yields around 100,000 clones, none seen only once; the top ten contain around a fifth. The study, taken as a whole, reports: Lesional tissue from the scalp (especially in alopecia totalis/universalis) showed higher clonality than normal scalp. Scalp sequencing also captures normal skin's resident alphabeta T cells.

The genes are TRBV1 and TRBJ1-3; D is perhaps TRBD1 (5 bases). This receptor was taken from a C3H/HeJ mouse with alopecia areata. Mice of this strain are of MHC haplotype H2-k. Material for sequencing was lesional skin. CDR3: CTCREDKHSGNTLYF. The part of the CDR3 DNA that was read is TGCACCTGCAGAGAGGACAAACATTCTGGAAATACG.